Each of the 10 T cell receptor beta chains below was sequenced from the same sample in a study of regulatory T cells in long-lasting Graves disease. Researchers made TCR beta libraries by using iRepertoire HTBI primers and running Arm-PCR on CDR3 regions. TCRdb reprocessed the multiplex PCR reads with MiXCR, giving one entry per CDR3 protein. The sample carries 410,000 or so distinct CDR3 sequences, under 15% recorded once. The time point: newly diagnosed GD, antithyroid drugs for less than 3 months. Following extraction of RNA from PBMCs, that RNA was used to make the TCR library. The data also belong to a second study, concerning T cells in Graves' hyperthyroidism and ophthalmopathy.

The sample consisted of peripheral blood mononuclear cells (PBMCs), taken at new diagnosis, from a patient treated with antithyroid drugs. The receptors were gathered from a woman aged 25 to 39 with Graves disease.

In this sample, this clonotype turned up once. A read error is possible here, since a much larger clone lies one base away. J is TRBJ1-5 and V is TRBV18; TRBD1 matches at 8 bases. Germline loops: CDR1 KGHSH, CDR2 LQKENI. The CDR3 is 14 amino acids. V shed 5 bases, J shed 6 bases, and the junction held 6 bases outside the gene matches. The CDR3 reads CASSADRGGQPQHF. Here the CDR3 DNA reads TGTGCCAGCTCAGCCGACAGGGGAGGTCAGCCCCAGCATTTT.

This clonotype occurred a few times. V and J are TRBV18 and TRBJ2-2; 7 bases are a match to TRBD1. The CDR3 has 17 residues. Trimming cost V 1 base and J 1 base; bases outside gene matches: 6. Germline lookup yields CDR1 KGHSH and CDR2 LQKENI. CDR3 sequence (DNA): TGTGCCAGCTCACCACTCGGGACAGTGCTGAACACCGGGGAGCTGTTTTTT. This codes for CASSPLGTVLNTGELFF.

In this sample, this clonotype turned up many times. CDR3 amino acids: CSASTLAGGYNEQFF. CDR3 in DNA: TGCAGTGCTAGCACCCTAGCGGGAGGGTACAATGAGCAGTTCTTC. The chain is built from TRBV20-1 and TRBJ2-1; 12 bases are a match to TRBD2. The V segment lost 3 bases and the J segment 4 bases; nucleotides outside the gene matches: 4. The germline gives CDR1 DFQATT, CDR2 SNEGSKA (reference sequence). CDR3 length: 15 residues.

This clonotype appeared many times. V usage is TRBV7-8 and J usage is TRBJ2-3, with TRBD1 matching over 8 bases. The CDR3 has 15 residues. The V segment lost 2 bases and the J segment 5 bases; nucleotides outside the gene matches: 6. Germline CDR1 SGHVS, CDR2 FQNEAQ. Written as DNA, the CDR3 is TGTGCCAGCAGCTTACGGACAGGGAATATAGATACGCAGTATTTT. The encoded protein is CASSLRTGNIDTQYF.

This clonotype was picked up a small number of times. This chain uses TRBV30 with TRBJ2-1, with 9 positions matching TRBD2. The CDR3 covers 15 residues. Per the germline V gene, CDR1 is GTSNPN and CDR2 is SVGIG (reference sequence). J gave up 9 bases and V 4 bases, and 13 bases lay outside the gene matches. As DNA, the CDR3 is TGTGCCTGGATGGGCGTAGCGGGAGTAGAGGGTGAGCAGTTCTTC. This translates into CAWMGVAGVEGEQFF.

This clonotype was recorded many times. J is TRBJ2-7 and V is TRBV7-2, with TRBD2 identical over 12 bases. CDR1 and CDR2 (germline): SGHTA, FQGNSA. This CDR3 has 18 amino acids. With 3 bases clipped from V and 4 bases from J, the junction kept 13 bases outside the gene matches. The CDR3: CASSFTGTSGHTGYEQYF. The CDR3, as DNA: TGTGCCAGCAGCTTCACAGGGACTAGCGGGCACACGGGGTACGAGCAGTACTTC.

The chain joins TRBV19 to TRBJ1-6; D gene ambiguous. V dropped 5 bases and J dropped 5 bases, with 10 bases sitting between them. Germline values: CDR1 LNHDA, CDR2 SQIVND (reference sequence). CDR3 size: 14 residues. The CDR3 protein is CASSGTANNSPLHF. In DNA form, the CDR3 reads TGTGCCAGTAGTGGCACAGCTAATAATTCACCCCTCCACTTT.

This clonotype was counted at least ten times. The chain uses TRBV3-1 and TRBJ2-1; 11 bases fit TRBD2. Germline V lookup: CDR1 LGHDT, CDR2 YNNKEL (reference sequence). This CDR3 has 15 amino acids. V was pared by 6 bases and J by 5 bases, with 6 bases of the junction left unmatched. CDR3 DNA: TGTGCCAGCAGTCGGGATAGCGGGAGGGACAATGAGCAGTTCTTC. Translating gives CASSRDSGRDNEQFF.

This clonotype has just one count. The chain uses TRBV4-1 and TRBJ1-4; D gene ambiguous. CDR3 length: 13 residues. Germline V gene sequence: CDR1 MGHRA, CDR2 YSYEKL. V was clipped by 4 bases and J by 8 bases, with 11 bases between them. The CDR3 bases are TGCGCCAGCAGCCCCGGAGGGAAGGAAAAACTGTTTTTT. This translates into CASSPGGKEKLFF.

This clonotype was seen ten or more times. The chain combines TRBV20-1 with TRBJ2-3; D is unresolved. Germline CDR1 is DFQATT and CDR2 is SNEGSKA (reference sequence). The CDR3 is 14 amino acids. The V gene lost 6 bases and the J gene lost 1 base, with 14 bases spanning the gap. Written as DNA, the CDR3 is TGCAGTGCCCCCCATAGTGTGGGCACAGATACGCAGTATTTT. This encodes CSAPHSVGTDTQYF.